The 7 T cell receptor beta chains listed next were all sequenced from one sample in a study of blood T cell repertoires in COVID-19. TCRdb keeps only in-frame clones here, not all; method: immunoSEQ multiplex PCR. Here the sample spans 70,000 to 90,000 clones, about 83% being singletons. Sequenced: peripheral blood. The receptor source for this set is a man aged 45-65 years with active COVID-19.

In DNA form, the CDR3 reads TGTGCCAGCAGTTCGGGACAGAATGAAAAACTGTTTTTT. It yields the protein CASSSGQNEKLFF. The V call is TRBV28, the J call TRBJ1-4, with TRBD1 matching over 7 bases. In germline, CDR1 is MDHEN, CDR2 SYDVKM. Trimming at V came to 4 bases and at J to 5 bases, leaving 1 base not matched to a gene. The CDR3 covers 13 residues. The full variable domain, completed using reference TRBV28 and TRBJ1-4, is DVKVTQSSRYLVKRTGEKVFLECVQDMDHENMFWYRQDPGLGLRLIYFSYDVKMKEKGDIPEGYSVSREKKERFSLILESASTNQTSMYLCASSSGQNEKLFFGSGTQLSVL.

The chain has TRBV11-3 and TRBJ2-3, with 11 bases aligning to TRBD2. The ends lost 1 base at V and 3 bases at J; junction bases unmatched: 3. CDR1 and CDR2 (germline): SGHNT, YENEEA. The CDR3 runs to 16 residues. The CDR3 DNA sequence: TGTGCCAGCAGCTTAGTGCTAGCGGGAGGTACAGATACGCAGTATTTT. Protein product: CASSLVLAGGTDTQYF. Full variable domain (rest looked up from reference TRBV11-3 and TRBJ2-3): EAGVVQSPRYKIIEKKQPVAFWCNPISGHNTLYWYLQNLGQGPELLIRYENEEAVDDSQLPKDRFSAERLKGVDSTLKIQPAELGDSAVYLCASSLVLAGGTDTQYFGPGTRLTVL.

In its sample, this clone was seen once. This rearrangement joins TRBV14 to TRBJ2-1; the match to TRBD2 covers 9 bases. This CDR3 spans 17 amino acids. CDR1 is SGHDN, CDR2 FVKESK, per germline. J gave up 4 bases and V 1 base, and 8 bases lay outside the gene matches. The DNA of the CDR3 is TGTGCCAGCAGCCAAGTCCCCGGCGGGGGGGCGTACAATGAGCAGTTCTTC. Residues: CASSQVPGGGAYNEQFF.

The chain carries TRBV5-6 and TRBJ1-2, with no clear D. This CDR3 spans 11 amino acids. In germline, CDR1 is SGHDT, CDR2 YYEEEE. Trimming removed 1 base from V and 8 bases from J, with 6 bases in between. CDR3 amino acids: CASSLRGGYTF. The CDR3 DNA reads TGTGCCAGCAGCTTGCGAGGGGGCTACACCTTC. Using reference TRBV5-6 and TRBJ1-2 for the parts outside the CDR3, the full variable domain is DAGVTQSPTHLIKTRGQQVTLRCSPKSGHDTVSWYQQALGQGPQFIFQYYEEEERQRGNFPDRFSGHQFPNYSSELNVNALLLGDSALYLCASSLRGGYTFGSGTRLTVV.

The V and J genes are TRBV24-1 and TRBJ2-7; 8 bases fit TRBD1. Unmatched junction bases numbered 7, after V lost 3 bases and J lost 4 bases. The CDR3 totals 15 residues. CDR1 KGHDR and CDR2 SFDVKD come from the germline V gene. The CDR3 loop is CATSDSRQGTYEQYF. For the CDR3, the DNA is TGTGCCACCAGTGATAGTCGACAGGGGACTTACGAGCAGTACTTC.

The V and J genes are TRBV5-4 and TRBJ2-1; the match to TRBD2 covers 12 bases. CDR1 SGHNT and CDR2 YYREEE come from the germline V gene (reference sequence). V lost 0 bases to trimming and J lost 5 bases; unmatched junction nucleotides: 3. The CDR3 length is 16 residues. This CDR3 is CASSLAGLAGNNEQFF. CDR3 nucleotide sequence: TGTGCCAGCAGCTTGGCAGGACTAGCGGGAAACAATGAGCAGTTCTTC.

Points on this clone: Other DNA sequences within the sample encode an identical CDR3. The chain uses TRBV6-5 and TRBJ2-1, with TRBD2 identical over 11 bases. The germline CDR1 and CDR2 sequences are MNHEY and SVGAGI. This CDR3 region has 15 residues. V was clipped by 6 bases and J by 0 bases; unmatched bases: 1. Here the CDR3 reads CASRLAGGSYNEQFF. As DNA, the CDR3 is TGTGCCAGCAGGCTAGCGGGAGGCTCCTACAATGAGCAGTTCTTC.